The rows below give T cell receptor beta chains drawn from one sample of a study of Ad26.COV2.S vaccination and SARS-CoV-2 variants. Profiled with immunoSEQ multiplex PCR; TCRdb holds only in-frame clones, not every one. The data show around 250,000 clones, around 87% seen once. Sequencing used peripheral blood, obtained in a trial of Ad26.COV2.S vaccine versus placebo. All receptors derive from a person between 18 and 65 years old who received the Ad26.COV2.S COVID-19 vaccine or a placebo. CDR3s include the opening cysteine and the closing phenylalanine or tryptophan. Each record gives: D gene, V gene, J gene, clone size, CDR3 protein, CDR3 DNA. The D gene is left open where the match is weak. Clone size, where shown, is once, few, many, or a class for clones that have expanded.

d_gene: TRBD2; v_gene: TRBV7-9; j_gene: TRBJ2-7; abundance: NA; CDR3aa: CASSSSGSASEQYF; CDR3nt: TGTGCCAGCAGCTCGAGCGGGAGTGCCTCCGAGCAGTACTTC
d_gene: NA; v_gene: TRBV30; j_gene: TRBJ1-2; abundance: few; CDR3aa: CAWTGTRGYTF; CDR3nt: TGTGCCTGGACAGGCACACGCGGCTACACCTTC
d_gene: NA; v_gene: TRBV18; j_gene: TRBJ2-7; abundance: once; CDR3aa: CASSPQERYEQYF; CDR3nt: TGTGCCAGCTCACCACAAGAACGATACGAGCAGTACTTC
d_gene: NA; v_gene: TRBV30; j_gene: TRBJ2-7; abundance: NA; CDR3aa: CAWTSQGIEQYF; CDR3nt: TGTGCCTGGACTTCCCAGGGGATCGAGCAGTACTTC
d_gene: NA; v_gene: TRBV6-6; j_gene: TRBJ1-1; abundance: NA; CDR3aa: CASSYYRDKGVEAFF; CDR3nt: TGTGCCAGCAGTTACTATCGTGACAAGGGGGTTGAAGCTTTCTTT
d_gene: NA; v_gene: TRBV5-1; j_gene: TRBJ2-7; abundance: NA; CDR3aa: CASSLDGTSYEQYF; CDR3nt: TGCGCCAGCAGCTTGGACGGCACCTCCTACGAGCAGTACTTC
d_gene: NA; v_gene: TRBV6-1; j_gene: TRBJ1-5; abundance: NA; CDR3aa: CASSETTMTVLNQPQHF; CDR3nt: TGTGCCAGCAGTGAAACAACCATGACGGTCTTGAACCAGCCCCAGCATTTT
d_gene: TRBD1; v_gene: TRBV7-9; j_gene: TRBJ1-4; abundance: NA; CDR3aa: CASSFRGHEKLFF; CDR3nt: TGTGCCAGCAGCTTCAGGGGGCATGAAAAACTGTTTTTT
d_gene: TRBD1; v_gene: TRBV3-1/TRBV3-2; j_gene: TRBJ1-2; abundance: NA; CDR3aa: CASSQGQGAANYGYTF; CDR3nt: TGTGCCAGCAGCCAGGGACAGGGGGCAGCTAACTATGGCTACACCTTC
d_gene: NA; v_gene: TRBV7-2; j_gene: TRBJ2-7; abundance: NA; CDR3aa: CASSLGGEASYEQYF; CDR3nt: TGTGCCAGCAGCTTAGGAGGGGAGGCCTCCTACGAGCAGTACTTC
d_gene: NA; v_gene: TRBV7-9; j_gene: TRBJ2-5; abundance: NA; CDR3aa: CASSLGQGNQETQYF; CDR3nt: TGTGCCAGCAGCTTAGGGCAGGGGAACCAAGAGACCCAGTACTTC
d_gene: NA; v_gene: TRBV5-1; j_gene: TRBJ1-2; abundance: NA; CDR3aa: CASSVGQSEGGYTF; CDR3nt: TGCGCCAGCAGCGTTGGACAGAGCGAGGGTGGCTACACCTTC
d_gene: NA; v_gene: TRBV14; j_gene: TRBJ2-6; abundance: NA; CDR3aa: CASSPTGPLNVLTF; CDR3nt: TGTGCCAGCAGCCCGACAGGCCCTCTCAACGTCCTGACTTTC
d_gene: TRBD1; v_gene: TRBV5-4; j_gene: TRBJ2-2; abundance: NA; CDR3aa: CASRGDRNTGELFF; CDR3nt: TGTGCCAGCAGGGGGGACAGGAACACCGGGGAGCTGTTTTTT
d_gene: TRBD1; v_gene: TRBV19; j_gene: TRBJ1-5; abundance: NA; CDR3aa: CASSSRDRGRYSNQPQHF; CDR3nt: TGTGCCAGTAGCAGCCGGGACAGGGGTCGATATAGCAATCAGCCCCAGCATTTT
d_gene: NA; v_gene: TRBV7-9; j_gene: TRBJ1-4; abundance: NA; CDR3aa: CASSPEQISNEKLFF; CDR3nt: TGTGCCAGCAGCCCTGAACAGATCTCTAATGAAAAACTGTTTTTT
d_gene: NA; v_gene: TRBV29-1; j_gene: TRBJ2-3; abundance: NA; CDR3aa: CSATVGKGTDTQYF; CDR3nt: TGCAGCGCCACGGTAGGGAAAGGGACAGATACGCAGTATTTT
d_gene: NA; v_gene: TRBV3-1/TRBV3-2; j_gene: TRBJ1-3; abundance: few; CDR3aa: CASSVGPSSGNTIYF; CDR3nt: TGTGCCAGCAGCGTGGGCCCTAGCTCTGGAAACACCATATATTTT
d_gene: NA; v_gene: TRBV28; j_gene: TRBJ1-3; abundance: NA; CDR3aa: CASSLWGGTGNTIYF; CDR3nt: TGTGCCAGCAGTTTATGGGGGGGAACTGGAAACACCATATATTTT
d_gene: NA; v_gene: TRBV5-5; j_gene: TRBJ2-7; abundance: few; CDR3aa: CASSLQGTNSYEQYF; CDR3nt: TGTGCCAGCAGTCTCCAGGGGACCAACTCCTACGAGCAGTACTTC
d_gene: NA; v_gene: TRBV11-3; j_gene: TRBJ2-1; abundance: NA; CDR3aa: CASSLAGDEQFF; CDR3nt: TGTGCCAGCAGCTTAGCGGGAGATGAGCAGTTCTTC
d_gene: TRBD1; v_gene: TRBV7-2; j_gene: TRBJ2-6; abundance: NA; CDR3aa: CARGGGRTHSGANVLTF; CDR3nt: TGTGCCAGAGGGGGCGGCAGGACCCACTCTGGGGCCAACGTCCTGACTTTC
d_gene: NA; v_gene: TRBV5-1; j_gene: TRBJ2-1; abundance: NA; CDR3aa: CASSLDYQQFF; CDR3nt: TGCGCCAGCAGCTTGGACTACCAGCAGTTCTTC
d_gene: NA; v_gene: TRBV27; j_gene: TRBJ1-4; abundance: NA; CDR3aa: CASSLQFATNEKLFF; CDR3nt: TGTGCCAGCAGTCTACAATTTGCAACTAATGAAAAACTGTTTTTT
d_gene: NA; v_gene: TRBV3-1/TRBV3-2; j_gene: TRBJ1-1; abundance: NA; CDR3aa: CASSQEAPRTEAFF; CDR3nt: TGTGCCAGCAGCCAAGAGGCTCCGCGCACTGAAGCTTTCTTT